One and the same sample provided the 5 T cell receptor beta chains below, sequenced in a study of blood T cells in healthy people across ages (dated by TCRdb to between 2015 and 2017). Library generation was performed with 5' RACE. The reads were generated on an Illumina HiSeq 2500. A second PCR of roughly 7 to 11 cycles was performed with a sample-barcoded 5' primer and a J-beta primer mix. TCRdb's own reprocessing of the public reads used fastp at Q25 and MiXCR and kept productive beta chains. Rows are combined by CDR3 protein, so each entry shows the most common genes and DNA. Across this sample there are over 500,000 distinct CDR3 sequences, with around a quarter seen only once. The ten largest make up 3.6% of the sample. This same sample was also taken into another study, of T cells of mothers and their children.

Sequenced sample: blood. Receptors originate from a boy aged 2 to 10 in good health.

V and J are TRBV18 and TRBJ2-6, with D tentatively TRBD2 (5 bases). Trimming shortened V by 2 bases and J by 1 base, and 12 bases separated the two germline ends. CDR3 size: 17 residues. Germline V gene data show CDR1 as KGHSH and CDR2 as LQKENI. The CDR3, as DNA: TGTGCCAGCTCACCAATCGGACTGACATCTGGGGCCAACGTCCTGACTTTC. Its translation: CASSPIGLTSGANVLTF.

This clonotype was seen more than once but under ten times. The chain is built from TRBV5-1 and TRBJ2-4, with 9 bases aligning to TRBD2. The V segment lost 1 base and the J segment 6 bases; nucleotides outside the gene matches: 11. From germline, CDR1 is SGHRS and CDR2 YFSETQ. The CDR3 is 17 residues long. This chain's CDR3 is CASSLWVAGDVRNIQYF. For the CDR3, the DNA is TGCGCCAGCAGCTTGTGGGTAGCGGGAGATGTTCGAAACATTCAGTACTTC.

This clonotype was found once. The chain employs TRBV4-3 and TRBJ1-4; D might be TRBD1 (5 bases). The V end lost 0 bases, the J end lost 0 bases, and 14 bases lay between the germline ends. This CDR3 is built from 18 residues. CDR1 is LGHNA, CDR2 YSLEER, per germline. The CDR3 spells CASSQELGGSATNEKLFF. As DNA, the CDR3 is TGCGCCAGCAGCCAAGAATTGGGGGGGTCCGCAACTAATGAAAAACTGTTTTTT.

In this sample, this clonotype turned up many times. J is TRBJ2-5 and V is TRBV7-9; D not certain. The CDR3 consists of 13 residues. Germline V CDR1 and CDR2: SEHNR, FQNEAQ (reference sequence). The germline V and J ends were trimmed by 0 bases and 5 bases, with 7 bases remaining between them. The CDR3 region is CASSLAYTETQYF. For the CDR3, the DNA is TGTGCCAGCAGCTTAGCCTACACGGAGACCCAGTACTTC. The whole variable domain, remainder taken from reference TRBV7-9 and TRBJ2-5, is DTGVSQNPRHKITKRGQNVTFRCDPISEHNRLYWYRQTLGQGPEFLTYFQNEAQLEKSRLLSDRFSAERPKGSFSTLEIQRTEQGDSAMYLCASSLAYTETQYFGPGTRLLVL.

The chain uses TRBV2 and TRBJ2-5; no definite D call. Trimming shortened V by 6 bases and J by 1 base, and 12 bases separated the two germline ends. Germline V lookup: CDR1 SNHLY, CDR2 FYNNEI. CDR3 length: 14 amino acids. The CDR3 coding sequence is TGTGCCAGCAGGGAAACGGGCGCCCAAGAGACCCAGTACTTC. It codes for CASRETGAQETQYF.